This T cell receptor beta chain was obtained from a study of cytomegalovirus exposure and HLA in healthy donors. Findings of the study overall: Presence/absence analyses assumed roughly uniform sequencing depth across donors, which may not hold. Available immune exposure information was restricted to CMV serostatus only.

The primer mix had 60 Vbeta and 13 Jbeta primers. The table came from immunoSEQ multiplex PCR; TCRdb's copy has only in-frame clones and leaves some out. The sample includes over 100,000 clones, around 73% of them seen just once. This clone occurred a few times. The antigen is undetermined. CDR1 and CDR2 from the germline V gene are MNHEY and SVGAGI. CDR3 length: 15 residues. J gave up 3 bases and V 6 bases, and 8 bases lay outside the gene matches. The receptor was isolated from a female donor in good health and CMV-seronegative. This chain uses TRBV6-5 with TRBJ2-7, with 10 bases lining up with TRBD1. What was sequenced was PBMCs. CDR3 DNA: TGTGCCAGCAGCCCACCCGGACAGGGGGGCTACGAGCAGTACTTC. The encoded protein is CASSPPGQGGYEQYF.